This TCR beta chain stems from a study of blood T cell repertoires in COVID-19. The protocol was immunoSEQ multiplex PCR, while the TCRdb copy is restricted to in-frame clones and leaves out a portion. Of about 230,000 clones in the sample, 70% to 90% were seen once. Adults between about 18 and 89 years of age took part from 24 US areas. Researchers sorted participants into cohorts using their self-reported clinical history. The TCR sequence derives from a woman aged 40 to 50 with acute COVID-19. The sequencing input was PBMCs or T cells enriched from blood (not recorded which).

In DNA, the CDR3 is TGTGCCACCAGTCCAACCCTCGGGGGTTTCAATGAGCAGTTCTTC. Its protein product is CATSPTLGGFNEQFF. This chain joins TRBV24-1 and TRBJ2-1, with D possibly TRBD2 on 6 matching bases. V shed 6 bases and J shed 6 bases, with 17 bases lying between them. The CDR3 loop spans 15 amino acids. The germline gives CDR1 KGHDR, CDR2 SFDVKD.